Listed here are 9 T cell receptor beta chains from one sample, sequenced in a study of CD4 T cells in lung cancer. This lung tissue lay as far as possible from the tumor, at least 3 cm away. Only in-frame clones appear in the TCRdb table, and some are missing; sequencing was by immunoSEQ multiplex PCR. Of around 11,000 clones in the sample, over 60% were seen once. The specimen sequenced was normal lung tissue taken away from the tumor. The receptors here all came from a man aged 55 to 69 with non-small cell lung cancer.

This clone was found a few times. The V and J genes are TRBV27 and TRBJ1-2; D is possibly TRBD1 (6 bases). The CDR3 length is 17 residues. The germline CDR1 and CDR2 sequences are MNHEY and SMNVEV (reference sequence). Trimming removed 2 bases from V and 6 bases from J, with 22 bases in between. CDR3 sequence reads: CASSLVAGGAGSDGYTF. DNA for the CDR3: TGTGCCAGCAGTTTAGTAGCGGGGGGCGCGGGATCGGATGGCTACACCTTC.

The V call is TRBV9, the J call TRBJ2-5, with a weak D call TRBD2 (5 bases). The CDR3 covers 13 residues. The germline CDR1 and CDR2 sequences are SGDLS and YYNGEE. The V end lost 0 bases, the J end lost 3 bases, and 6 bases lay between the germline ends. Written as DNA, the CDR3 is TGTGCCAGCAGCGTAGACGGGAAAGAGACCCAGTACTTC. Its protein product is CASSVDGKETQYF.

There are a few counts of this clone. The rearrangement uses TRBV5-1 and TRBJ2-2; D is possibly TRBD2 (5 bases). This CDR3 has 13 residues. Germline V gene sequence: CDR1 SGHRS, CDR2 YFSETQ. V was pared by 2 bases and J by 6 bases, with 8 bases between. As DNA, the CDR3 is TGCGCCAGCAGCTTTGGAGGCCCCGGGGAGCTGTTTTTT. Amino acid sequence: CASSFGGPGELFF.

The CDR3 DNA reads as TGTGCCAGTAGTATAGGGGACTCAAAAGCAGAGACCCAGTACTTC. As protein: CASSIGDSKAETQYF. The chain uses TRBV19 and TRBJ2-5; possible D gene TRBD2, 6 bases. V lost 1 base to trimming and J lost 4 bases, with 13 bases between them. From germline, CDR1 is LNHDA and CDR2 SQIVND (reference sequence). CDR3 size: 15 residues.

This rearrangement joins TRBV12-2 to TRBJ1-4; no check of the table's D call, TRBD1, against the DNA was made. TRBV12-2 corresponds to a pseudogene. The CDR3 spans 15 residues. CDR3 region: CASRLGDRVGEKLFF. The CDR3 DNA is TGTGCAAGTCGCTTAGGGGACAGGGTGGGTGAAAAACTGTTTTTT.

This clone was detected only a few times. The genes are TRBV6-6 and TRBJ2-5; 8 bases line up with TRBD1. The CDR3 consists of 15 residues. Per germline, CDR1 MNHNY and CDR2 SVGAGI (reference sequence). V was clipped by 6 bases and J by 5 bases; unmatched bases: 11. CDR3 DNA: TGTGCCAGCAGCCCTACGACAGGGGTCCGGGAGACCCAGTACTTC. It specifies CASSPTTGVRETQYF.

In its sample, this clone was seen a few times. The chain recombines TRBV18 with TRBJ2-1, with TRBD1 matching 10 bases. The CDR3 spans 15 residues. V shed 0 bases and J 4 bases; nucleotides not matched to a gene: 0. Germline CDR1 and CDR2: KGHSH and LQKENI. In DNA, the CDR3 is TGTGCCAGCTCACCACCGGGACAGGGGTACAATGAGCAGTTCTTC. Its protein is CASSPPGQGYNEQFF.

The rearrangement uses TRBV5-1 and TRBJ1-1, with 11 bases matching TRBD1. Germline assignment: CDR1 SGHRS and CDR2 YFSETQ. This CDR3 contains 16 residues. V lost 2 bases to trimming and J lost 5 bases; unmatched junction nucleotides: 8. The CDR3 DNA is TGCGCCAGCAGCTTCGCAGGACAGGGGGCGAGGACTGAAGCTTTCTTT. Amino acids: CASSFAGQGARTEAFF.

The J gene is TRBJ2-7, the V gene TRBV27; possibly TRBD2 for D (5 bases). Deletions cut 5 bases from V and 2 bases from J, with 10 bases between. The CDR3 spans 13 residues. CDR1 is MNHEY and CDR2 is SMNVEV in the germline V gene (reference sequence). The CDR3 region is CASSPRGPYEQYF. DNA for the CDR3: TGTGCCAGCAGTCCCAGAGGGCCCTACGAGCAGTACTTC.